This TCR beta chain stems from a study of blood T cell repertoires in COVID-19. Source study methods: Amplification of reference gene primers was used by the study to estimate nucleated cell counts. Only in-frame clones appear in the TCRdb table, and some are missing; sequencing was by immunoSEQ multiplex PCR. That table supplies the V and J calls and clone size; D and trimming were determined from the DNA. The sample lists roughly 220,000 clones; approximately 90% were seen once. The CDR3 has 13 residues. V lost 2 bases and J lost 9, with 11 bases in between. Germline V gene sequence: CDR1 LNHNV, CDR2 YYDKDF (reference sequence).

This chain joins TRBV15 and TRBJ1-5; D is ambiguous. The source is a woman between 45 and 65 years old with COVID-19, enrolled during active disease. The sample consisted of peripheral blood. As DNA, the CDR3 is TGTGCCACCAGCAGACTCCGGAGAGCGCCCCAGCATTTT. Its protein is CATSRLRRAPQHF.